The source of this TCR beta chain is a study of spatial heterogeneity in lung cancer. This clonotype was seen repeatedly, ten times or more. A library made for alpha chains picked up this beta chain off target, so its size means little. Time point described: sample taken at primary tumor resection. Material for sequencing was whole RNA from tumor, nontumor lung or frozen PBMC, left unsorted. Germline V lookup: CDR1 SGHKS, CDR2 YYEKEE (reference sequence). Between the trimmed V and J ends, which lost 4 bases and 0 bases, there was a span of 7 bases. This CDR3 spans 14 amino acids. MiXCR, applied by TCRdb to the 5' RACE reads, yields one record per CDR3 protein. Here the sample spans approximately 7,000 distinct CDR3 sequences, 4.5% to 7% being singletons.

The sequencing used normal lung tissue next to the tumor, collected at surgery. V is TRBV5-5 and J is TRBJ1-4; D is unresolved. This sequence originates from a female donor with early-stage non-small cell lung cancer. Here the CDR3 DNA reads TGTGCCAGCAGCCTAGGAGCAACTAATGAAAAACTGTTTTTT. Amino acid sequence: CASSLGATNEKLFF.